One sample yielded the 18 T cell receptor beta chains listed below, sequenced in a study of cytomegalovirus exposure and HLA in healthy donors. In the PCR, 60 Vbeta and 13 Jbeta primers were used. The repertoire was sequenced with immunoSEQ multiplex PCR; TCRdb's copy has only in-frame clones and lacks some. The sample has roughly 120,000 clones. Material: PBMCs. Source of these receptors: a man aged 35 to 55 in good health and CMV-seropositive.

This chain uses TRBV25-1 with TRBJ1-3; weak D call: TRBD1 (5 bases). The CDR3 loop spans 15 amino acids. Germline loops: CDR1 MGHDK, CDR2 SYGVNS. V lost 6 bases and J 4 bases, leaving 16 bases between the germline ends. CDR3 DNA sequence: TGTGCCAGCAGGGGGCCGGGGGGTTCAGGAAACACCATATATTTT. Translation gives CASRGPGGSGNTIYF.

The rearrangement links TRBV14 to TRBJ2-7, with D unresolved. Germline V lookup: CDR1 SGHDN, CDR2 FVKESK. Trimming shortened V by 1 base and J by 5 bases, and 12 bases separated the two germline ends. CDR3 length: 14 residues. CDR3 sequence: CASSQGMVADEQYF. The CDR3 nucleotides read TGTGCCAGCAGCCAAGGGATGGTAGCCGACGAGCAGTACTTC. Combining the CDR3 with reference TRBV14 and TRBJ2-7 gives the whole variable domain EAGVTQFPSHSVIEKGQTVTLRCDPISGHDNLYWYRRVMGKEIKFLLHFVKESKQDESGMPNNRFLAERTGGTYSTLKVQPAELEDSGVYFCASSQGMVADEQYFGPGTRLTVT.

The rearrangement links TRBV28 to TRBJ2-5; 8 bases are shared with TRBD2. CDR1 MDHEN and CDR2 SYDVKM come from the germline V gene. With V trimmed by 2 bases and J by 6 bases, 11 bases remained unmatched. This CDR3 spans 16 amino acids. The CDR3 here is CASSLGREGPRQTQYF. CDR3 bases: TGTGCCAGCAGTTTAGGACGGGAGGGCCCTCGACAGACCCAGTACTTC.

The chain combines TRBV7-9 with TRBJ2-5; D gene unclear. Gene TRBJ2-7 matches the end of the DNA better, so the J call may be wrong. Germline V lookup: CDR1 SEHNR, CDR2 FQNEAQ (reference sequence). CDR3 length equals 13 residues. CDR3 amino acids: CASSLDSLGEQYF. The CDR3 DNA is TGTGCCAGCAGCTTAGACTCCTTGGGCGAGCAGTACTTC.

V gene TRBV5-6 combines with J gene TRBJ1-3; possible D gene TRBD1, 5 bases. CDR1 is SGHDT, CDR2 YYEEEE, per germline. The V end was cut by 3 bases, the J end by 0 bases, with 10 bases between. The CDR3 is 15 amino acids. The CDR3 bases are TGTGCCAGCAGCTCGATGGACACCTCTGGAAACACCATATATTTT. This sequence encodes CASSSMDTSGNTIYF.

The chain links TRBV30 to TRBJ2-3; no clear D gene. V shed 5 bases and J shed 2 bases, with 2 bases lying between them. The CDR3 has 10 amino acids. CDR1 and CDR2 (germline): GTSNPN, SVGIG (reference sequence). The CDR3 DNA sequence: TGTGCCTGGTACACAGATACGCAGTATTTT. As protein: CAWYTDTQYF.

The chain has TRBV5-6 and TRBJ2-1; D is possibly TRBD2 (6 bases). The germline V gene encodes CDR1 SGHDT and CDR2 YYEEEE. V lost 4 bases and J 7 bases, leaving 12 bases between the germline ends. This CDR3 is built from 13 residues. CDR3 DNA: TGTGCCAGCAGCCCCCCGGGGGATAATGAGCAGTTCTTC. It translates to CASSPPGDNEQFF. The full variable domain, completed using reference TRBV5-6 and TRBJ2-1, is DAGVTQSPTHLIKTRGQQVTLRCSPKSGHDTVSWYQQALGQGPQFIFQYYEEEERQRGNFPDRFSGHQFPNYSSELNVNALLLGDSALYLCASSPPGDNEQFFGPGTRLTVL.

The gene calls are TRBV25-1 and TRBJ2-5, with 9 bases identical to TRBD2. The DNA end favors TRBJ2-7, so the J call may be wrong. The CDR3 extends over 14 amino acids. Germline V CDR1 and CDR2: MGHDK, SYGVNS. The CDR3 DNA is TGTGCCAGCAGTGAACTAGCGGGGTCCTACGAGCAGTACTTC. It codes for CASSELAGSYEQYF.

The V call is TRBV6-5, the J call TRBJ2-7; TRBD2 matches 10 bases. Germline V gene lookup returns CDR1 MNHEY and CDR2 SVGAGI. Trimming removed 6 bases from V and 4 bases from J; junction bases left unmatched: 9. The CDR3 extends over 15 amino acids. CDR3 in amino acids: CASSRYPGLAYEQYF. The CDR3 nucleotides read TGTGCCAGCAGCCGATATCCGGGACTAGCGTACGAGCAGTACTTC.

The chain carries TRBV30 and TRBJ2-1; D is possibly TRBD1 (5 bases). Trimming shortened V by 5 bases and J by 9 bases, and 17 bases separated the two germline ends. CDR1 and CDR2 (germline): GTSNPN, SVGIG (reference sequence). The CDR3 is made up of 13 amino acids. In DNA form, the CDR3 reads TGTGCCTGGTCCTCGGACACCGCTAGTGAGCAGTTCTTC. This codes for CAWSSDTASEQFF. Combining the CDR3 with reference TRBV30 and TRBJ2-1 gives the whole variable domain SQTIHQWPATLVQPVGSPLSLECTVEGTSNPNLYWYRQAAGRGLQLLFYSVGIGQISSEVPQNLSASRPQDRQFILSSKKLLLSDSGFYLCAWSSDTASEQFFGPGTRLTVL.

The chain employs TRBV29-1 and TRBJ2-2; D ambiguous. This CDR3 contains 11 residues. V shed 5 bases and J shed 3 bases, with 4 bases lying between them. Germline CDR1 reads SQVTM; CDR2 reads ANQGSEA. The CDR3 nucleotides read TGCAGCGTTTTAGACACCGGGGAGCTGTTTTTT. It specifies CSVLDTGELFF.

This rearrangement joins TRBV19 to TRBJ2-6; D is undetermined. The CDR3 runs to 14 residues. Germline V gene data show CDR1 as LNHDA and CDR2 as SQIVND (reference sequence). V dropped 6 bases and J dropped 4 bases, with 10 bases sitting between them. Here the CDR3 DNA reads TGTGCCAGTAGCCCCCCAGGCGGGGCCAACGTCCTGACTTTC. Its translation is CASSPPGGANVLTF.

The chain couples TRBV19 to TRBJ1-4; 8 bases map to TRBD1. Germline trimming cut 7 bases from V and 6 bases from J; bases unmatched to any gene: 1. The germline V gene has CDR1 LNHDA and CDR2 SQIVND (reference sequence). The CDR3 sequence is 12 residues long. CDR3 in amino acids: CASMTGDEKLFF. The CDR3 region has the DNA TGTGCCAGTATGACAGGGGATGAAAAACTGTTTTTT.

The V gene is TRBV25-1, the J gene TRBJ2-3, with D possibly matching TRBD1 (6 bases). The V gene lost 1 base and the J gene lost 2 bases, with 10 bases spanning the gap. Germline V gene data show CDR1 as MGHDK and CDR2 as SYGVNS. CDR3 size: 15 residues. CDR3 residues: CASSEFQGNTDTQYF. The CDR3 bases are TGTGCCAGCAGTGAATTCCAGGGGAACACAGATACGCAGTATTTT.

The CDR3 DNA is TGTGCCAGCAGCTTGGAATGGCGGGAGAGCGCAGATACGCAGTATTTT. This encodes CASSLEWRESADTQYF. This chain joins TRBV5-6 and TRBJ2-3, with 7 nucleotides matching TRBD2. From germline, CDR1 is SGHDT and CDR2 YYEEEE. Trimming took 0 bases from V and 4 from J; bases not matched to a gene: 8. There are 16 residues in the CDR3.

The chain employs TRBV4-1 and TRBJ1-5; TRBD1 aligns across 10 bases. The trim removed 2 bases at V and 5 bases at J, leaving 6 bases unmatched. CDR3 size: 16 residues. CDR1 is MGHRA, CDR2 YSYEKL, per germline. The CDR3 region has the DNA TGCGCCAGCAGCCAACGACAGGGGGCGGATGATCAGCCCCAGCATTTT. Its protein is CASSQRQGADDQPQHF.

The rearrangement links TRBV15 to TRBJ1-1, with D uncertain. Germline lookup yields CDR1 LNHNV and CDR2 YYDKDF (reference sequence). Trimming removed 0 bases at V and 1 base at J, with 9 bases between. CDR3 length: 15 amino acids. The CDR3 DNA sequence: TGTGCCACCAGCAGAGATAAGGGAGAGAACACTGAAGCTTTCTTT. Translating gives CATSRDKGENTEAFF.

This rearrangement joins TRBV12-2 to TRBJ2-6; whether TRBD1, the table's D call, matches the DNA was not checked. TRBV12-2 is termed a pseudogene. The CDR3 consists of 16 residues. DNA for the CDR3: TGTGCAAGTCGCTTAGATAGGGGATGCGGGGCCAACGTCCTGACTTTC. It is translated as CASRLDRGCGANVLTF.